Each of the 2 T cell receptor beta chains below was sequenced from the same sample in a study of a mutant IDH1 vaccine in newly diagnosed glioma. As for time point: week 11, during vaccination. Mutant IDH1 20-mer peptide, at 300 ug, made up each vaccine dose, with topical imiquimod. Only in-frame clones appear in the TCRdb table, and some are missing; sequencing was by immunoSEQ multiplex PCR. The sample has under 55,000 clones, about 91% seen once. Their recognized antigens are unknown. Sequences were derived from PBMCs, sampled from a glioma patient whose treatment included an IDH1 peptide vaccine. The receptors derive from a man aged 50-59 years with glioma.

The chain carries TRBV6-5 and TRBJ1-3; a possible D gene is TRBD1 (5 bases). Germline CDR1 reads MNHEY; CDR2 reads SVGAGI. V was pared by 2 bases and J by 3 bases, with 8 bases between. The CDR3 consists of 14 residues. The CDR3 here is CASSYGGGGNTIYF. The CDR3 region has the DNA TGTGCCAGCAGTTACGGGGGTGGTGGAAACACCATATATTTT.

This clone was seen once. The chain couples TRBV27 to TRBJ2-1, with TRBD1 matching 7 bases. The germline CDR1 and CDR2 sequences are MNHEY and SMNVEV (reference sequence). The junction had 6 bases not matched to a gene; V was cut back by 6 bases and J by 1 base. This CDR3 spans 15 amino acids. The CDR3 nucleotides read TGTGCCAGCAGATACAGGGGTTTATCCTACAATGAGCAGTTCTTC. Its translation: CASRYRGLSYNEQFF.